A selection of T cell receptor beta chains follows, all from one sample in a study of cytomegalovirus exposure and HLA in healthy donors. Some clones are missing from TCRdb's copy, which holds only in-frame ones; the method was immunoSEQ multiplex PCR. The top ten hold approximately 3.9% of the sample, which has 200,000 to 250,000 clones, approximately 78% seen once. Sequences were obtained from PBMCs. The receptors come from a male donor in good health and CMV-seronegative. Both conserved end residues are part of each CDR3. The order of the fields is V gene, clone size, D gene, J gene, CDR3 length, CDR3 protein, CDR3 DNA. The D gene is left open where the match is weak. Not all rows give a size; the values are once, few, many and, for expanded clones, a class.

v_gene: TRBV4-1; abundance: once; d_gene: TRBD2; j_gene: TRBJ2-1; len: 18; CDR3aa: CASSQVRGLVAGEGEQFF; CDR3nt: TGCGCCAGCAGCCAAGTGAGGGGGTTGGTAGCGGGAGAGGGTGAGCAGTTCTTC
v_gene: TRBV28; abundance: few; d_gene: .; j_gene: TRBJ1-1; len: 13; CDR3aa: CASSLPGVTEAFF; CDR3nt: TGTGCCAGCAGTTTGCCAGGGGTCACTGAAGCTTTCTTT
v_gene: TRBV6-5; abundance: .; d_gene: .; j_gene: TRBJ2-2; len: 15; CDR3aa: CASRTGILLTGELFF; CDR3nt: TGTGCCAGCAGAACAGGGATCCTACTCACCGGGGAGCTGTTTTTT
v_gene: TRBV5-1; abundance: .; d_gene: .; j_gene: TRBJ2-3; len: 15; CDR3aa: CASSLGQGSTDTQYF; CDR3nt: TGCGCCAGCAGCTTGGGCCAGGGGAGCACAGATACGCAGTATTTT
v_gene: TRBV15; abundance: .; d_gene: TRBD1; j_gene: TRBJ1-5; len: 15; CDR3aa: CATRKTGMGNQPQHF; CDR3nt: TGTGCCACCAGGAAGACAGGGATGGGCAATCAGCCCCAGCATTTT
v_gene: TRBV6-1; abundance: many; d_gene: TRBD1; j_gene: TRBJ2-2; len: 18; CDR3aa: CASSEWIPGQGRTGELFF; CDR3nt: TGTGCCAGCAGTGAATGGATCCCGGGACAGGGAAGGACCGGGGAGCTGTTTTTT
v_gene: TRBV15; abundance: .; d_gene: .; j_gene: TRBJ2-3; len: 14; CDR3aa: CATSRDPPGDTQYF; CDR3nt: TGTGCCACCAGCAGAGACCCTCCCGGGGATACGCAGTATTTT
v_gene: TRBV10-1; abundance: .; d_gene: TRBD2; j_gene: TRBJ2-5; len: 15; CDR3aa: CASSEASGREETQYF; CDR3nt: TGCGCCAGCAGTGAGGCTAGCGGGAGGGAAGAGACCCAGTACTTC
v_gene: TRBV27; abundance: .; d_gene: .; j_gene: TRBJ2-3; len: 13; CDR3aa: CASRDPRSAIEYF; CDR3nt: TGTGCCAGCAGAGATCCTAGGTCAGCAATCGAGTATTTT
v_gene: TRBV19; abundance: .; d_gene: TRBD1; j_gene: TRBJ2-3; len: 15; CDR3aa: CASSMFGQGAHTQYF; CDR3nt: TGTGCCAGTAGTATGTTCGGGCAGGGGGCACATACGCAGTATTTT
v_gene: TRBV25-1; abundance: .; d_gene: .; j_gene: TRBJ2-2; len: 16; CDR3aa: CASSESRTVNTGELFF; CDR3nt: TGTGCCAGCAGTGAATCTAGGACAGTAAACACCGGGGAGCTGTTTTTT
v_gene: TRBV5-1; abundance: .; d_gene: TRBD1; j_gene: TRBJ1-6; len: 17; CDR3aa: CASSLPRGQGDNSPLHF; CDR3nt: TGCGCCAGCAGCTTGCCCAGGGGACAGGGCGATAATTCACCCCTCCACTTT
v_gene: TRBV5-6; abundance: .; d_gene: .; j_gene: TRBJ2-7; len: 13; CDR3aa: CASSLTGTYEQYF; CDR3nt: TGTGCCAGCAGCCTGACAGGTACCTACGAGCAGTACTTC
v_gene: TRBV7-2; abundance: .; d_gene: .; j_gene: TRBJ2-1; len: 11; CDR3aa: CASSLSLRQFF; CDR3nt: TGTGCCAGCAGCTTATCCCTGAGGCAGTTCTTC
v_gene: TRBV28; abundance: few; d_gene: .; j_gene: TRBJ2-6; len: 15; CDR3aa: CASRTASSGANVLTF; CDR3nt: TGTGCCAGCAGGACTGCGAGCTCTGGGGCCAACGTCCTGACTTTC